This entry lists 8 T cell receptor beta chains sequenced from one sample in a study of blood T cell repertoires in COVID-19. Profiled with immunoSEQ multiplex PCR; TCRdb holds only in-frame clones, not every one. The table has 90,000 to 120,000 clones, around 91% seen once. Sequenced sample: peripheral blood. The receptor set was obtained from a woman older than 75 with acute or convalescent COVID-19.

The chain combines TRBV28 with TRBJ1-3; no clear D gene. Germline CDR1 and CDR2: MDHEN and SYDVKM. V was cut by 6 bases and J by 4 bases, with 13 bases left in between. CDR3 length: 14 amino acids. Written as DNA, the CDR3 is TGTGCCAGCAGGGGAATGGAGGAGGGAAACACCATATATTTT. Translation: CASRGMEEGNTIYF.

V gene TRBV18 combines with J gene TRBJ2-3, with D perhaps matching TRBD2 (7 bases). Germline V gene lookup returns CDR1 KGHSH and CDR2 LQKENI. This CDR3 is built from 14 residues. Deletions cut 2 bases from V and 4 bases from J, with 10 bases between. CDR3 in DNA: TGTGCCAGCTCACCAAGGGAGGGGGCAGATACGCAGTATTTT. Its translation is CASSPREGADTQYF.

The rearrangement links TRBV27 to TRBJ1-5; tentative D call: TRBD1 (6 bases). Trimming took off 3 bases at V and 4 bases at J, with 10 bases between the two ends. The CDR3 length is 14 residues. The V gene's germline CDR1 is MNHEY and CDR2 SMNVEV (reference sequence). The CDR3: CASSFNRANQPQHF. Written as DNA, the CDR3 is TGTGCCAGCAGTTTTAACAGGGCGAATCAGCCCCAGCATTTT.

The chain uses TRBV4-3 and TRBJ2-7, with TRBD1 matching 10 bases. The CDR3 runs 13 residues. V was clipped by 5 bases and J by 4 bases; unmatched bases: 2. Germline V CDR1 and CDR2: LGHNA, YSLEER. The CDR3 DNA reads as TGCGCCAGCAGCTGGGACAGGGGTTACGAGCAGTACTTC. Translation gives CASSWDRGYEQYF.

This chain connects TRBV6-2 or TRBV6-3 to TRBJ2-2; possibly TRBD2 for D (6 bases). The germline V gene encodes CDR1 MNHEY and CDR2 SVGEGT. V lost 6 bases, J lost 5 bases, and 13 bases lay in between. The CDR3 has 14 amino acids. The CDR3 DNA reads TGTGCCAGCAGCCCAGGGACTTTTACCGGGGAGCTGTTTTTT. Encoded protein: CASSPGTFTGELFF.

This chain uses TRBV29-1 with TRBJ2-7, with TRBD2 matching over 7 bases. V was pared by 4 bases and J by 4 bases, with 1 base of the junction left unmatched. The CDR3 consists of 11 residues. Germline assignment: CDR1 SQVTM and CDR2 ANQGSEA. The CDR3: CSVVGGYEQYF. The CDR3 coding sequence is TGCAGCGTTGTGGGGGGGTACGAGCAGTACTTC.

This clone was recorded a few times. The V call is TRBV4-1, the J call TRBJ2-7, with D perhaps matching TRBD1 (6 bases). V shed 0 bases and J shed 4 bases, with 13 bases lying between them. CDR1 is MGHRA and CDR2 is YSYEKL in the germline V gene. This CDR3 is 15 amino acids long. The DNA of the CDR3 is TGCGCCAGCAGCCAAGATTTTAGGGGGACATACGAGCAGTACTTC. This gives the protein CASSQDFRGTYEQYF.

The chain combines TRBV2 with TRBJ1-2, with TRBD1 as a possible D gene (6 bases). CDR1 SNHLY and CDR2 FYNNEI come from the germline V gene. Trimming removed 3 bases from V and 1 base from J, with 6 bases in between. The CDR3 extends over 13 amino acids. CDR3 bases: TGTGCCAGCAGTGACAGGGGTAACTATGGCTACACCTTC. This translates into CASSDRGNYGYTF. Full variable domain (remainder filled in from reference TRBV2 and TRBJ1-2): EPEVTQTPSHQVTQMGQEVILRCVPISNHLYFYWYRQILGQKVEFLVSFYNNEISEKSEIFDDQFSVERPDGSNFTLKIRSTKLEDSAMYFCASSDRGNYGYTFGSGTRLTVV.